The rows below give T cell receptor beta chains drawn from one sample of a study of T cells after yellow fever vaccination. TCRdb reprocessed the 5' RACE reads with MiXCR, giving one entry per CDR3 protein. The sample consists of more than 350,000 distinct CDR3 sequences, 11% of them appearing once. This specimen consisted of PBMCs, obtained on the day of the first yellow fever vaccination. The source of these receptors is a young man who received the YFV17D yellow fever vaccine. Both conserved end residues are part of each CDR3. Each record gives: CDR3 protein, CDR3 DNA, D gene, clone size, V gene, J gene. The D gene is left open where the match is weak. Size values are once, few and many counts, or a class for expanded clones, and some rows have none.

CDR3 protein: CASSQEWTEAFF
CDR3 DNA: TGTGCCAGCAGCCAAGAATGGACTGAAGCTTTCTTT
D gene: .
clone size: few
V gene: TRBV14
J gene: TRBJ1-1

CDR3 protein: CASSLHRANYGYTF
CDR3 DNA: TGTGCCAGCAGTTTACATCGAGCTAACTATGGCTACACCTTC
D gene: .
clone size: .
V gene: TRBV28
J gene: TRBJ1-2

CDR3 protein: CASSSSSGANVLTF
CDR3 DNA: TGTGCCAGCAGTTCTTCCTCTGGGGCCAACGTCCTGACTTTC
D gene: .
clone size: .
V gene: TRBV12-3/TRBV12-4
J gene: TRBJ2-6

CDR3 protein: CASSDSVGTGQAFF
CDR3 DNA: TGTGCCAGCAGTGATTCTGTAGGGACGGGACAAGCTTTCTTT
D gene: .
clone size: few
V gene: TRBV6-4
J gene: TRBJ1-1

CDR3 protein: CASSLRLVDTGELFF
CDR3 DNA: TGTGCCAGCAGCTTACGTCTAGTGGACACCGGGGAGCTGTTTTTT
D gene: .
clone size: many
V gene: TRBV11-2
J gene: TRBJ2-2

CDR3 protein: CASTSGALEEETQYF
CDR3 DNA: TGTGCCAGCACGTCAGGAGCCTTAGAAGAAGAGACCCAGTACTTC
D gene: .
clone size: .
V gene: TRBV5-5
J gene: TRBJ2-5

CDR3 protein: CASSYPGPKREQYF
CDR3 DNA: TGTGCCAGCAGCTATCCGGGCCCTAAGAGGGAGCAGTACTTC
D gene: .
clone size: .
V gene: TRBV7-9
J gene: TRBJ2-7

CDR3 protein: CASSFYIGQGPYNEQFF
CDR3 DNA: TGTGCCAGCAGTTTTTATATTGGGCAGGGCCCCTACAATGAGCAGTTCTTC
D gene: .
clone size: few
V gene: TRBV6-2/TRBV6-3
J gene: TRBJ2-1

CDR3 protein: CASSLGGNGEQFF
CDR3 DNA: TGTGCCAGCAGCTTAGGAGGGAATGGTGAGCAGTTCTTC
D gene: .
clone size: .
V gene: TRBV7-3
J gene: TRBJ2-1

CDR3 protein: CASSLGFGTAGVNEQFF
CDR3 DNA: TGTGCCAGCAGCTTAGGGTTTGGGACGGCCGGGGTGAATGAGCAGTTCTTC
D gene: .
clone size: .
V gene: TRBV11-3
J gene: TRBJ2-1

CDR3 protein: CASRGVGAEYNEQFF
CDR3 DNA: TGTGCCAGCAGGGGTGTAGGGGCGGAATACAATGAGCAGTTCTTC
D gene: .
clone size: many
V gene: TRBV9
J gene: TRBJ2-1

CDR3 protein: CASSQDSRGAETQYF
CDR3 DNA: TGCGCCAGCAGCCAAGATTCAAGGGGCGCGGAGACCCAGTACTTC
D gene: .
clone size: few
V gene: TRBV4-3
J gene: TRBJ2-5

CDR3 protein: CASSFGGESTSTDTQYF
CDR3 DNA: TGCGCCAGCAGCTTTGGCGGGGAGTCAACTAGCACAGATACGCAGTATTTT
D gene: .
clone size: .
V gene: TRBV5-1
J gene: TRBJ2-3

CDR3 protein: CSARLTGPQETQYF
CDR3 DNA: TGCAGTGCTAGGCTGACAGGGCCACAAGAGACCCAGTACTTC
D gene: TRBD1
clone size: .
V gene: TRBV20-1
J gene: TRBJ2-5

CDR3 protein: CASSLLLLDNEQFF
CDR3 DNA: TGTGCCAGCAGTTTACTGCTGCTGGACAATGAGCAGTTCTTC
D gene: .
clone size: few
V gene: TRBV12-3/TRBV12-4
J gene: TRBJ2-1

CDR3 protein: CASSGSPGTQYF
CDR3 DNA: TGTGCCAGCAGTGGCTCCCCCGGGACCCAGTACTTC
D gene: .
clone size: .
V gene: TRBV2
J gene: TRBJ2-5

CDR3 protein: CASSRSPDTQYF
CDR3 DNA: TGTGCCAGCAGTCGATCACCAGATACGCAGTATTTT
D gene: .
clone size: .
V gene: TRBV6-2/TRBV6-3
J gene: TRBJ2-3

CDR3 protein: CAIRKGQGLSPEQFF
CDR3 DNA: TGTGCCATCAGAAAGGGACAGGGGCTTTCACCTGAGCAGTTCTTC
D gene: TRBD1
clone size: .
V gene: TRBV10-3
J gene: TRBJ2-1

CDR3 protein: CASSVGYPGVRDEQFF
CDR3 DNA: TGTGCCAGCAGCGTAGGTTATCCAGGGGTAAGGGATGAGCAGTTCTTC
D gene: .
clone size: .
V gene: TRBV9
J gene: TRBJ2-1

CDR3 protein: CASWARLAGDRTDTQYF
CDR3 DNA: TGTGCCAGCTGGGCGCGACTAGCGGGGGACCGCACAGATACGCAGTATTTT
D gene: TRBD2
clone size: .
V gene: TRBV7-4
J gene: TRBJ2-3

CDR3 protein: CASSFVLAGDTQYF
CDR3 DNA: TGTGCCAGCAGTTTTGTCCTAGCGGGAGATACGCAGTATTTT
D gene: TRBD2
clone size: few
V gene: TRBV12-3/TRBV12-4
J gene: TRBJ2-3

CDR3 protein: CAISTKGGEKLFF
CDR3 DNA: TGTGCCATCAGTACAAAGGGCGGTGAAAAACTGTTTTTT
D gene: .
clone size: few
V gene: TRBV10-3
J gene: TRBJ1-4

CDR3 protein: CASSTPTGNYGYTF
CDR3 DNA: TGTGCCAGCAGTACTCCTACAGGAAACTATGGCTACACCTTC
D gene: .
clone size: once
V gene: TRBV28
J gene: TRBJ1-2

CDR3 protein: CASRPGRSLLGPF
CDR3 DNA: TGTGCCAGCAGGCCTGGTCGTTCCTTGCTCGGCCCCTTT
D gene: .
clone size: .
V gene: TRBV6-1
J gene: TRBJ1-1

CDR3 protein: CASSSHRDRGRQPQHF
CDR3 DNA: TGTGCCAGCAGTTCCCACCGGGACAGGGGCAGACAGCCCCAGCATTTT
D gene: TRBD1
clone size: few
V gene: TRBV6-5
J gene: TRBJ1-5

CDR3 protein: CSASGAAGIDTQYF
CDR3 DNA: TGCAGTGCTAGCGGGGCGGCCGGTATAGATACGCAGTATTTT
D gene: .
clone size: few
V gene: TRBV20-1
J gene: TRBJ2-3

CDR3 protein: CASSLYRANTGELFF
CDR3 DNA: TGCGCCAGCAGCTTGTACAGGGCGAACACCGGGGAGCTGTTTTTT
D gene: .
clone size: few
V gene: TRBV5-1
J gene: TRBJ2-2

CDR3 protein: CASSLVGLAVQETQYF
CDR3 DNA: TGCGCCAGCAGCTTAGTGGGACTAGCGGTCCAAGAGACCCAGTACTTC
D gene: TRBD2
clone size: .
V gene: TRBV5-1
J gene: TRBJ2-5

CDR3 protein: CASSLTPITGLAYNEQFF
CDR3 DNA: TGCGCCAGCAGCTTAACCCCCATTACAGGGCTCGCCTACAATGAGCAGTTCTTC
D gene: .
clone size: .
V gene: TRBV5-1
J gene: TRBJ2-1

CDR3 protein: CASSQDLTKRSHEQFF
CDR3 DNA: TGCGCCAGCAGCCAAGATCTGACTAAGCGGTCCCATGAGCAGTTCTTC
D gene: .
clone size: .
V gene: TRBV4-3
J gene: TRBJ2-1

CDR3 protein: CSVVPPSETQYF
CDR3 DNA: TGCAGCGTGGTCCCCCCCAGTGAGACCCAGTACTTC
D gene: .
clone size: .
V gene: TRBV29-1
J gene: TRBJ2-5

CDR3 protein: CASGRLTGGSNQPQHF
CDR3 DNA: TGTGCCAGCGGGAGACTCACAGGGGGCAGCAATCAGCCCCAGCATTTT
D gene: TRBD1
clone size: .
V gene: TRBV2
J gene: TRBJ1-5

CDR3 protein: CASSFRGAGADTQYF
CDR3 DNA: TGTGCCAGCAGCTTTAGGGGGGCGGGGGCAGATACGCAGTATTTT
D gene: .
clone size: few
V gene: TRBV7-8
J gene: TRBJ2-3

CDR3 protein: CASSLGLAAYYNEQFF
CDR3 DNA: TGTGCCAGCAGCCTAGGACTAGCGGCGTACTACAATGAGCAGTTCTTC
D gene: TRBD2
clone size: few
V gene: TRBV7-9
J gene: TRBJ2-1

CDR3 protein: CASSSRPGLASGEQFF
CDR3 DNA: TGCGCCAGCAGCTCTCGGCCGGGACTAGCCTCCGGGGAGCAGTTCTTC
D gene: TRBD2
clone size: .
V gene: TRBV5-1
J gene: TRBJ2-1

CDR3 protein: CASSKITGLAKNIQYF
CDR3 DNA: TGTGCCAGCAGCAAAATAACGGGTCTAGCCAAAAACATTCAGTACTTC
D gene: .
clone size: few
V gene: TRBV7-9
J gene: TRBJ2-4

CDR3 protein: CASSLLEGEANSPLHF
CDR3 DNA: TGCGCCAGCAGCTTATTAGAGGGAGAGGCAAATTCACCCCTCCACTTT
D gene: .
clone size: many
V gene: TRBV5-1
J gene: TRBJ1-6

CDR3 protein: CASRRQGSDTQYF
CDR3 DNA: TGTGCCAGCAGACGACAGGGTAGCGATACGCAGTATTTT
D gene: TRBD1
clone size: few
V gene: TRBV6-1
J gene: TRBJ2-3

CDR3 protein: CASSLNADTQYF
CDR3 DNA: TGTGCCAGCAGCTTAAACGCGGATACGCAGTATTTT
D gene: .
clone size: many
V gene: TRBV7-2
J gene: TRBJ2-3